This T cell receptor beta chain was captured by sequencing in a study of cytomegalovirus exposure and HLA in healthy donors. With 60 Vbeta and 13 Jbeta primers, the PCR was carried out. The table came from immunoSEQ multiplex PCR; TCRdb's copy has only in-frame clones and leaves some out. The repertoire consists of roughly 110,000 clones, with around 82% occurring once and the leading ten covering more than 1.5%. This CDR3 is 16 amino acids long. The chain links TRBV7-5 to TRBJ2-7; the table's D call of TRBD1 was not tested on the DNA. TRBV7-5 is a pseudogene segment. Sequencing input: PBMCs. The sequence derives from a man aged 45 to 65 in good health and CMV-seronegative. The CDR3 nucleotides are TGTGCCAGAAGCTTACTTGACAGGGTCATATCCCACGAGCAGTACTTC. This encodes CARSLLDRVISHEQYF.